This TCR beta chain was sequenced during a study of identical twins. Points on this clonotype: Its target is not known.

There are 13 residues in the CDR3. Trimming left V 5 bases short and J 9 bases short, with 14 bases between. Study findings and constraints: Abundant beta clonotypes from cord blood had fewer insertions, unlike memory repertoires, which showed none.

Every one of the donors was a healthy Caucasian. A universal primer site was added by template switching, and unique molecular identifiers were carried by the cDNA. From the 5' RACE reads, TCRdb called clonotypes with MiXCR, one entry per CDR3 protein. The sample carries under 1 million distinct CDR3 sequences, 9% to 15% recorded once. This same sample was also part of a study on yellow fever vaccine responses in identical twins. This second study notes: Twins reportedly showed a vaccine T cell response that seemed partly convergent and partly personalized.

The chain couples TRBV12-3 or TRBV12-4 to TRBJ2-1, with D perhaps TRBD2 (5 bases). The receptor was isolated from a woman younger than 35 in good health. Sequencing was carried out using PBMCs. Here the CDR3 DNA reads TGTGCCAGCAGTCCAAGAGGACTCGGTGAGCAGTTCTTC. Translated: CASSPRGLGEQFF.